The T cell receptor beta chain under discussion was sequenced for a study of neurological immune-mediated disorders. The CDR3 sequence is 17 residues long. The germline CDR1 and CDR2 sequences are LNHNV and YYDKDF (reference sequence). V lost 1 base, J lost 4 bases, and 19 bases lay in between. At least ten counts were recorded for this clonotype. TCRdb recomputed calls from the 5' RACE reads with MiXCR, one row per CDR3 protein. The sample consists of 95,000 to 150,000 distinct CDR3 sequences, around 3% of them appearing once. V gene TRBV15 combines with J gene TRBJ1-1, with D maybe TRBD1 (6 bases). Material: PBMCs. The sequence came from a young woman with multiple sclerosis. Written as DNA, the CDR3 is TGTGCCACCAGCAGAGCGGGGGGGCTTCCCCAGGGCACTGAAGCTTTCTTT. Its protein is CATSRAGGLPQGTEAFF. The full variable domain, completed using reference TRBV15 and TRBJ1-1, is DAMVIQNPRYQVTQFGKPVTLSCSQTLNHNVMYWYQQKSSQAPKLLFHYYDKDFNNEADTPDNFQSRRPNTSFCFLDIRSPGLGDTAMYLCATSRAGGLPQGTEAFFGQGTRLTVV.